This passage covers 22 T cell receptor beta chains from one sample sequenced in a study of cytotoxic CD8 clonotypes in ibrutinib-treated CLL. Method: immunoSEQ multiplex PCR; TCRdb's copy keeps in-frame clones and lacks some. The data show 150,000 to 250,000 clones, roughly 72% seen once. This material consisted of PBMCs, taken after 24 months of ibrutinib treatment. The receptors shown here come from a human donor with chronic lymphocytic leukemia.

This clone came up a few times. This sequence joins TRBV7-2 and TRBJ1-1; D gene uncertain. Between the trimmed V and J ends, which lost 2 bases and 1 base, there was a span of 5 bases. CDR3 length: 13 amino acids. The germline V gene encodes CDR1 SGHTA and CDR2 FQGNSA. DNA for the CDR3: TGTGCCAGCAGCTTATACCAGAACACTGAAGCTTTCTTT. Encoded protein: CASSLYQNTEAFF.

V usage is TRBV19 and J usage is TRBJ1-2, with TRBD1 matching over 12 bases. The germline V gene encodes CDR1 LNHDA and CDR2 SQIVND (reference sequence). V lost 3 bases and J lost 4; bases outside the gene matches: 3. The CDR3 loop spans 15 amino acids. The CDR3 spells CASSIGTGGIYGYTF. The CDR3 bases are TGTGCCAGTAGTATTGGGACAGGGGGCATCTATGGCTACACCTTC.

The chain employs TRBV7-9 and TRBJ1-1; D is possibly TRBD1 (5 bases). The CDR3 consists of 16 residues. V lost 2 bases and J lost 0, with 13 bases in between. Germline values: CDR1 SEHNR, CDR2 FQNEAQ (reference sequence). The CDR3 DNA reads TGTGCCAGCAGCTTATACTCGGGACGGATGAACACTGAAGCTTTCTTT. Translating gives CASSLYSGRMNTEAFF.

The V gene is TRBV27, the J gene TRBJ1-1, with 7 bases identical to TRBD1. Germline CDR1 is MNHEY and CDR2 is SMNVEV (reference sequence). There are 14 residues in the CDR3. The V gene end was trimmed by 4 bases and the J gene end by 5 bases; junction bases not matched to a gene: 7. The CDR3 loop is CASSYRQGVTEAFF. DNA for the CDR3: TGTGCCAGCAGTTACCGACAGGGTGTGACTGAAGCTTTCTTT.

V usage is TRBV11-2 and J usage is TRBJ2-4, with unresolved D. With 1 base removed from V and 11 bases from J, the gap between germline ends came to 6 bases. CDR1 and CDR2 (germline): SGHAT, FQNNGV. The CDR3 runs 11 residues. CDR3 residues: CASSLGSLQYF. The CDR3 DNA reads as TGTGCCAGCAGCTTAGGCTCTCTTCAGTACTTC.

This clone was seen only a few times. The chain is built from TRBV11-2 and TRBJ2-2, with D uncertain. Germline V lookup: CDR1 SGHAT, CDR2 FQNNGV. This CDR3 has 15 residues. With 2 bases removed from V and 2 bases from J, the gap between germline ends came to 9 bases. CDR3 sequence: CASSLTLTNTGELFF. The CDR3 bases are TGTGCCAGCAGCTTAACCCTCACCAACACCGGGGAGCTGTTTTTT.

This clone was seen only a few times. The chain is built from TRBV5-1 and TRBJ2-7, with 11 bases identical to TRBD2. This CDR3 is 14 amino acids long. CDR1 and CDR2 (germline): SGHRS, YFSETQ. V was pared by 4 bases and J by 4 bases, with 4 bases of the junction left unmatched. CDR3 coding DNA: TGCGCCAGCAGCACGGGACTAGCGGAATACGAGCAGTACTTC. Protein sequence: CASSTGLAEYEQYF.

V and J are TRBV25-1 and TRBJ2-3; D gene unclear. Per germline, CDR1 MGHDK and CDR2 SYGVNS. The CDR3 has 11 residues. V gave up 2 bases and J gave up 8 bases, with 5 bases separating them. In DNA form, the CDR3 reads TGTGCCAGCAGTGAACTAGTTACGCAGTATTTT. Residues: CASSELVTQYF.

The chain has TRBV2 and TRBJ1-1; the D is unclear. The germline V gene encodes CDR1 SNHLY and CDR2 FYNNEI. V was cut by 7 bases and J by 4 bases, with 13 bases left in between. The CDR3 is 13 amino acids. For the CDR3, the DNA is TGTGCCAGCATGGTCAGCCGGGCCACTGAAGCTTTCTTT. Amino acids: CASMVSRATEAFF.

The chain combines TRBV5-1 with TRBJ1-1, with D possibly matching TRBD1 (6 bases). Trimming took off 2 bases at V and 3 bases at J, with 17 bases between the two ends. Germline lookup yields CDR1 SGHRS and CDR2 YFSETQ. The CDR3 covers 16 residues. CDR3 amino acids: CASSLSSRGLDTEAFF. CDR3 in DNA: TGCGCCAGCAGCTTAAGTTCGCGGGGGCTGGACACTGAAGCTTTCTTT.

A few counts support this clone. DNA for the CDR3: TGTGCCAGCTCACCACGGCAGAGCTCCTACGAGCAGTACTTC. This gives the protein CASSPRQSSYEQYF. V gene TRBV18 combines with J gene TRBJ2-7; D gene unclear. Looked up from germline, CDR1 is KGHSH and CDR2 is LQKENI. Trimming pared 1 base from V and 0 bases from J, leaving 7 bases between. This CDR3 has 14 amino acids.

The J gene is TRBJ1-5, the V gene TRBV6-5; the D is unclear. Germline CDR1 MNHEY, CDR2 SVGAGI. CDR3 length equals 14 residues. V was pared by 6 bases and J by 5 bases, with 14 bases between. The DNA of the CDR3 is TGTGCCAGCAGCCCTCTCTCGACATATCAGCCCCAGCATTTT. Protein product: CASSPLSTYQPQHF.

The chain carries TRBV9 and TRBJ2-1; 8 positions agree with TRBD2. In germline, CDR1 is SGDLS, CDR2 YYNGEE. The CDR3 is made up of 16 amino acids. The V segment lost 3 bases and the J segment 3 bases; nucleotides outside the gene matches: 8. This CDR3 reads CASSDTSGRYYNEQFF. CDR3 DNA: TGTGCCAGCAGCGATACCAGCGGGAGATACTACAATGAGCAGTTCTTC.

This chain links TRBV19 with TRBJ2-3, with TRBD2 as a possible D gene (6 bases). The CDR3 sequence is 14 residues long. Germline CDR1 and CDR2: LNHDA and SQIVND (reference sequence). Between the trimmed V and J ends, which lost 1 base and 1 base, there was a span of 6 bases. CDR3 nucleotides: TGTGCCAGTAGTATAGGCGGGGGCACAGATACGCAGTATTTT. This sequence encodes CASSIGGGTDTQYF. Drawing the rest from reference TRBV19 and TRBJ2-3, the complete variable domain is DGGITQSPKYLFRKEGQNVTLSCEQNLNHDAMYWYRQDPGQGLRLIYYSQIVNDFQKGDIAEGYSVSREKKESFPLTVTSAQKNPTAFYLCASSIGGGTDTQYFGPGTRLTVL.

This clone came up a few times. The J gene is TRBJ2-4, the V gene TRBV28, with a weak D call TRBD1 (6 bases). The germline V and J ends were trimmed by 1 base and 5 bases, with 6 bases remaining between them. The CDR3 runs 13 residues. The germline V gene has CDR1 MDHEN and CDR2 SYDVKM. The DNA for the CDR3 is TGTGCCAGCAGTTTATCAGGGGAAAACATTCAGTACTTC. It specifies CASSLSGENIQYF.

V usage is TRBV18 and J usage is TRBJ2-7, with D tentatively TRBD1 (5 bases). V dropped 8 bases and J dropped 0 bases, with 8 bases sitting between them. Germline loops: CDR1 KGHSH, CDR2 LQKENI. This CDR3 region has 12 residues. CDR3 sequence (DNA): TGTGCCAGCAGACAGAGCTCCTACGAGCAGTACTTC. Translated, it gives CASRQSSYEQYF.

CDR3 protein: CASSLGSRDEQYF. The DNA of the CDR3 is TGTGCCAGCAGCTTGGGTTCCAGGGACGAGCAGTACTTC. This chain joins TRBV5-4 and TRBJ2-7, with a tentative D call TRBD1 (5 bases). The CDR3 contains 13 residues. The germline V gene has CDR1 SGHNT and CDR2 YYREEE (reference sequence). Trimming left V 0 bases short and J 5 bases short, with 9 bases between.

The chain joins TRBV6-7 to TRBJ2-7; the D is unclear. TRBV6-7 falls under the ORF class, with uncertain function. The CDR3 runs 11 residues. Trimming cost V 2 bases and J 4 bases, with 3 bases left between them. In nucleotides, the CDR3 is TGTGCCAGCAGTTACCGGTACGAGCAGTACTTC. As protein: CASSYRYEQYF.

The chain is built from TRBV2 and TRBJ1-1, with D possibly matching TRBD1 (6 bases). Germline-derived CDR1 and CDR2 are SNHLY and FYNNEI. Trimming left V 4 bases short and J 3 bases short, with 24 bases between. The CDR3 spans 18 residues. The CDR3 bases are TGTGCCAGCAGTGCGGAGGTTAACAGGGTTTTGGGGGACACTGAAGCTTTCTTT. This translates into CASSAEVNRVLGDTEAFF.

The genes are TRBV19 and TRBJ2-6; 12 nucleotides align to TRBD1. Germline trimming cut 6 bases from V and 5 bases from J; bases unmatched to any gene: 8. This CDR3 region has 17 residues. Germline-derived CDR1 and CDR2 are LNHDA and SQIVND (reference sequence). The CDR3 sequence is CASSTGTGGARANVLTF. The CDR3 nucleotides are TGTGCCAGTAGCACCGGGACAGGGGGCGCCAGGGCCAACGTCCTGACTTTC.

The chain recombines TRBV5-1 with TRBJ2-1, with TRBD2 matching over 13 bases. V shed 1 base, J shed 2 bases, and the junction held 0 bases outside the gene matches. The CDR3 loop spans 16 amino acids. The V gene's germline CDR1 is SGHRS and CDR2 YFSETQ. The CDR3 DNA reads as TGCGCCAGCAGCTTGACTAGCGGGAGGGCCTACAATGAGCAGTTCTTC. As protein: CASSLTSGRAYNEQFF.

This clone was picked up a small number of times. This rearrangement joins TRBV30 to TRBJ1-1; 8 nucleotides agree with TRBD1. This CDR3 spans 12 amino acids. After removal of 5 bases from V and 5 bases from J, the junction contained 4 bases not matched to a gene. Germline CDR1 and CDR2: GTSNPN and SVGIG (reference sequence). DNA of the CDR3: TGTGCCTGGGACAGGGGTGGAACTGAAGCTTTCTTT. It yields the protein CAWDRGGTEAFF.